The rows below give T cell receptor beta chains drawn from one sample of a study of radiotherapy plus CTLA-4 blockade in lung cancer. The data were produced by immunoSEQ multiplex PCR, yet TCRdb's version contains in-frame clones alone and is incomplete. The sample consists of tens of thousands of clones, around 83% of them appearing once. This material consisted of peripheral blood, taken from a patient treated with radiotherapy plus ipilimumab. These receptor sequences come from a human donor with non-small cell lung cancer that progressed on radiotherapy plus ipilimumab. CDR3s include the opening cysteine and the closing phenylalanine or tryptophan. A D gene is named only where the DNA matches it firmly. Size values are once, few and many counts, or a class for expanded clones, and some rows have none.

V gene	CDR3 length	D gene	J gene	clone size	CDR3 protein	CDR3 DNA
TRBV19	13	.	TRBJ1-1	few	CASSPSLNTEAFF	TGTGCCAGTAGTCCATCACTGAACACTGAAGCTTTCTTT
TRBV5-6	14	TRBD2	TRBJ2-7	many	CASSPSGDSYEQYF	TGTGCCAGCAGCCCGAGCGGGGACTCCTACGAGCAGTACTTC
TRBV5-1	14	.	TRBJ2-5	.	CASREPGGQETQYF	TGCGCCAGCAGGGAACCAGGGGGGCAAGAGACCCAGTACTTC
TRBV25-1	13	.	TRBJ2-1	.	CASSVPGPDEQFF	TGTGCCAGCAGTGTCCCGGGTCCGGATGAGCAGTTCTTC
TRBV18	12	.	TRBJ2-1	.	CASSASYNEQFF	TGTGCCAGCTCAGCCTCCTACAATGAGCAGTTCTTC
TRBV5-1	15	.	TRBJ2-5	.	CASRTGGKTGETQYF	TGCGCCAGCCGGACGGGAGGAAAGACAGGGGAGACCCAGTACTTC
TRBV4-2	14	TRBD2	TRBJ2-7	.	CASSPTGGSYEQYF	TGTGCCAGCAGCCCAACGGGGGGCTCCTACGAGCAGTACTTC
TRBV9	13	.	TRBJ2-5	.	CASSVGLQETQYF	TGTGCCAGCAGCGTGGGACTGCAAGAGACCCAGTACTTC
TRBV5-6	14	.	TRBJ1-1	.	CASSFGVANTEAFF	TGTGCCAGCAGCTTTGGGGTGGCGAACACTGAAGCTTTCTTT
TRBV11-2	14	.	TRBJ2-3	.	CATSHGERTDTQYF	TGTGCCACGTCTCACGGGGAGCGCACAGATACGCAGTATTTT
TRBV27	17	TRBD1	TRBJ2-2	.	CASSLSRGTDRAGELFF	TGTGCCAGCAGTTTATCACGGGGCACGGACAGGGCCGGGGAGCTGTTTTTT
TRBV2	17	TRBD2	TRBJ2-1	.	CASSRGLAGGSYNEQFF	TGTGCCAGCAGTCGGGGACTAGCGGGGGGCTCCTACAATGAGCAGTTCTTC
TRBV5-1	14	TRBD2	TRBJ2-7	.	CASSFGTSNYEQYF	TGCGCCAGCAGCTTCGGGACTAGCAACTACGAGCAGTACTTC
TRBV2	14	.	TRBJ2-7	once	CASSEGRTTYEQYF	TGTGCCAGCAGTGAAGGGCGGACAACCTACGAGCAGTACTTC
TRBV10-1	13	.	TRBJ2-2	once	CASSVGHTGELFF	TGCGCCAGCAGTGTGGGCCACACCGGGGAGCTGTTTTTT
TRBV13	14	.	TRBJ1-3	once	CASSLAGRGDTIYF	TGTGCCAGCAGCTTAGCTGGGAGAGGGGACACCATATATTTT
TRBV6-1	13	.	TRBJ1-2	.	CASSENRSYGYTF	TGTGCCAGCAGTGAAAACAGGAGCTATGGCTACACCTTC
TRBV19	14	.	TRBJ1-1	.	CASSIVAGNTEAFF	TGTGCCAGTAGTATCGTCGCAGGGAACACTGAAGCTTTCTTT
TRBV11-2	18	TRBD2	TRBJ2-3	.	CASSVLPGLGRRVGTQYF	TGTGCCAGCAGCGTACTACCGGGACTAGGGAGGAGGGTTGGTACGCAGTATTTT
TRBV11-2	14	.	TRBJ2-2	.	CASSLGSHTGELFF	TGTGCCAGCAGCTTAGGATCTCACACCGGGGAGCTGTTTTTT
TRBV21-1	14	.	TRBJ2-7	.	CASSNGGISYEQYF	TGTGCCAGCAGCAATGGCGGGATATCGTACGAGCAGTACTTC
TRBV7-2	14	.	TRBJ1-2	.	CASSSRQVAYGYTF	TGTGCCAGCAGCTCCAGACAGGTCGCTTATGGCTACACCTTC
TRBV30	14	.	TRBJ1-5	.	CAWRAQASNQPQHF	TGTGCCTGGAGAGCGCAGGCTAGCAATCAGCCCCAGCATTTT
TRBV6-1	15	.	TRBJ2-7	few	CASSESTGAPYEQYF	TGTGCCAGCAGTGAATCTACCGGGGCCCCCTACGAGCAGTACTTC
TRBV27	17	TRBD1	TRBJ2-2	few	CASSFRFQGADTGELFF	TGTGCCAGCAGTTTCCGCTTCCAGGGGGCCGACACCGGGGAGCTGTTTTTT
TRBV4-1	13	.	TRBJ1-2	.	CASSQSSGYGYTF	TGCGCCAGCAGCCAGTCGTCGGGGTATGGCTACACCTTC
TRBV25-1	13	TRBD2	TRBJ2-5	few	CASRIGGQETQYF	TGTGCCAGCAGGATCGGGGGGCAAGAGACCCAGTACTTC
TRBV30	11	.	TRBJ1-2	.	CAWSGAGGYTF	TGTGCCTGGAGCGGAGCGGGGGGCTACACCTTC
TRBV5-4	16	.	TRBJ1-3	few	CASSKGQPSSGNTIYF	TGTGCCAGCAGCAAAGGACAGCCGTCCTCTGGAAACACCATATATTTT
TRBV11-2	12	.	TRBJ1-1	once	CASSFGEGLAFF	TGTGCCAGCAGCTTCGGAGAGGGTTTGGCTTTCTTT
TRBV15	13	.	TRBJ1-2	.	CATSRGQTYGYTF	TGTGCCACCAGCCGCGGACAGACTTATGGCTACACCTTC
TRBV7-9	15	TRBD2	TRBJ2-1	.	CASSLGGSAYNEQFF	TGTGCCAGCAGCTTGGGGGGGTCGGCCTACAATGAGCAGTTCTTC
TRBV28	13	.	TRBJ1-2	.	CASSSGGLYGYTF	TGTGCCAGCAGTTCTGGGGGCCTCTATGGCTACACCTTC
TRBV5-4	13	.	TRBJ1-2	.	CASSSGHGYGYTF	TGTGCCAGCAGCTCCGGGCACGGTTATGGCTACACCTTC
TRBV27	15	.	TRBJ1-4	.	CASSLKTDNDEKLFF	TGTGCCAGCAGTTTAAAGACAGACAATGATGAAAAACTGTTTTTT
TRBV5-4	14	TRBD1	TRBJ1-3	.	CASSLAGTGNTIYF	TGTGCCAGCAGCTTGGCCGGGACAGGTAACACCATATATTTT
TRBV29-1	13	.	TRBJ1-5	.	CSVVENSNQPQHF	TGCAGCGTTGTAGAAAATAGCAATCAGCCCCAGCATTTT
TRBV21-1	11	.	TRBJ1-1	.	CASRGNTEAFF	TGTGCCAGCAGGGGGAACACTGAAGCTTTCTTT
TRBV6-1	14	.	TRBJ1-2	.	CASSPSAGFYGYTF	TGTGCCAGCAGCCCGAGTGCAGGGTTTTATGGCTACACCTTC
TRBV30	14	.	TRBJ1-1	.	CAWSVLGSNTEAFF	TGTGCCTGGAGTGTACTGGGTTCGAACACTGAAGCTTTCTTT
TRBV15	15	TRBD1	TRBJ2-7	few	CATSRETGGYYEQYF	TGTGCCACCAGCAGAGAAACAGGGGGATACTACGAGCAGTACTTC
TRBV5-6	15	.	TRBJ2-2	few	CASSFRGAVTGELFF	TGTGCCAGCAGCTTTCGGGGGGCTGTCACCGGGGAGCTGTTTTTT
TRBV11-2	15	.	TRBJ2-5	few	CASSLDTGARETQYF	TGTGCCAGCAGCTTAGATACGGGAGCGAGAGAGACCCAGTACTTC
TRBV27	14	.	TRBJ1-1	.	CASSLRGPFVTAFF	TGTGCCAGCAGTTTACGGGGCCCCTTTGTTACTGCTTTCTTT